This T cell receptor beta chain was observed in a study of blood T cells in healthy people across ages. In regard to this clonotype: The antigen remains undetermined.

This CDR3 region has 15 residues. The study, taken as a whole, reports: Estimated diversity, derived from one million T cells, was regarded as an underestimate. Unsorted PBMCs blocked a conclusive comparison of naive and antigen-experienced cells.

A sample-barcoded 5' primer and a J-beta primer mix were used in a second PCR of roughly 6 to 11 cycles. TCRdb called the 5' RACE reads again in MiXCR, with one record for every CDR3 protein. The sample lists fewer than 750,000 distinct CDR3 sequences, 52% seen once, with about 13% in the top ten. The material sequenced was blood. The receptor comes from an elderly woman in good health. The chain links TRBV21-1 to TRBJ2-1; whether TRBD2, the table's D call, matches the DNA was not checked. TRBV21-1 is a documented pseudogene. CDR3: CASSPLRRTYNEQFF. The DNA for the CDR3 is TGTGCCAGCAGCCCACTCAGACGGACTTACAATGAGCAGTTCTTC.